This T cell receptor beta chain was retrieved from a study of cytomegalovirus exposure and HLA in healthy donors. Notes on this clone: Its matching antigen is unknown.

V lost 4 bases and J lost 5, with 17 bases in between. The CDR3 loop spans 14 amino acids. Germline lookup yields CDR1 GTSNPN and CDR2 SVGIG (reference sequence). Findings and limits, study-wide: Most of the TCR beta V segments (in an earlier analysis) were productive either about 90% or about 30% of the time.

Amplification used 60 Vbeta primers and 13 Jbeta primers. Here immunoSEQ multiplex PCR was the method, and the copy in TCRdb shows in-frame clones only, minus some. The table lists about 80,000 clones, roughly 75% of them singletons. The TCR originated in a woman aged 35 to 49 in good health and CMV-seronegative. This chain connects TRBV30 to TRBJ1-1, with D tentatively TRBD1 (5 bases). The specimen was PBMCs. DNA of the CDR3: TGTGCCTGGATCTCCCGCCCTCGGGGGACTGAAGCTTTCTTT. It translates to CAWISRPRGTEAFF.